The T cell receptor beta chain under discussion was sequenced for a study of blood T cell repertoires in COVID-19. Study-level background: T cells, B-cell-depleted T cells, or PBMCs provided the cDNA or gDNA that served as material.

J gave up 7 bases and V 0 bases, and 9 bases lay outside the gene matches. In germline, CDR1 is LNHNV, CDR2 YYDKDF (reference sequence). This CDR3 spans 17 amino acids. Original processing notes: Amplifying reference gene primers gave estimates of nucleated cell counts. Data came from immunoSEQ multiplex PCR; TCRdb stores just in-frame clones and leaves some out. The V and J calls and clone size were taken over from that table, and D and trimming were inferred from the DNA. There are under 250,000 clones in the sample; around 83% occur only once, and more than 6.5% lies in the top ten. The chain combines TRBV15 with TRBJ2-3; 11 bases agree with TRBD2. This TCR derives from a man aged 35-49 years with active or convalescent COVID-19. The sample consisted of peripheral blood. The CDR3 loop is CATSRDDSGGDWNTQYF. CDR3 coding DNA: TGTGCCACCAGCAGAGATGATAGCGGGGGGGATTGGAATACGCAGTATTTT.